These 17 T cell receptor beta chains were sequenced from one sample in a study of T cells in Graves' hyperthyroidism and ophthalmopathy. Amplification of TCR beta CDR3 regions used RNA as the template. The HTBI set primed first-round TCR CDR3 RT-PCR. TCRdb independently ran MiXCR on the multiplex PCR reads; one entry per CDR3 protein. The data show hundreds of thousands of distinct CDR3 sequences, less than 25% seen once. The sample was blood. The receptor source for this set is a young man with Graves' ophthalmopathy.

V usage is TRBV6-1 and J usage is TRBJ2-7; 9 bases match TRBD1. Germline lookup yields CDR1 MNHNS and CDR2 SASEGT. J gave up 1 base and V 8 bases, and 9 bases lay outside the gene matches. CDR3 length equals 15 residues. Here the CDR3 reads CASRQIGTGSYEQYF. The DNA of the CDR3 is TGTGCCAGCCGCCAAATTGGGACAGGGTCCTACGAGCAGTACTTC.

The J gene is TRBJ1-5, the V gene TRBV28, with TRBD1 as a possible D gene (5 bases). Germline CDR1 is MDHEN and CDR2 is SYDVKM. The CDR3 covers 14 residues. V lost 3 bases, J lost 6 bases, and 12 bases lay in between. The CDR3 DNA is TGTGCCAGCAGTTTGTCCGGGGCCCCTCAGCCCCAGCATTTT. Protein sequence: CASSLSGAPQPQHF.

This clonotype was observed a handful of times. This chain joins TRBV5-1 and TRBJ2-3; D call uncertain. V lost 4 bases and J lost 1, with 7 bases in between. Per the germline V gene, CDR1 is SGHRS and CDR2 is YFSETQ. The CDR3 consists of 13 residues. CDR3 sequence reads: CASSAVGTDTQYF. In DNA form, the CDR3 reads TGCGCCAGCAGCGCCGTTGGCACAGATACGCAGTATTTT.

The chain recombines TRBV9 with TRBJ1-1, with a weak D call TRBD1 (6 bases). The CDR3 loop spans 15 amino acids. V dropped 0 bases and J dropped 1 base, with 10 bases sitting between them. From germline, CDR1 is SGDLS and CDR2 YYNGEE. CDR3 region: CASSVAVGGNTEAFF. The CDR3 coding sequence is TGTGCCAGCAGCGTAGCTGTAGGGGGGAACACTGAAGCTTTCTTT.

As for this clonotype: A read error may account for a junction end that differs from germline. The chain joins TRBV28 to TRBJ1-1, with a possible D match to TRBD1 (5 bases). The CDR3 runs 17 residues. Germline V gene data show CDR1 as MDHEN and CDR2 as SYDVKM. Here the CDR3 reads CAGSRERPGRRNTGAFF. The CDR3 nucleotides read TGTGCCGGCAGCAGGGAGCGCCCAGGGAGACGGAACACTGGAGCTTTCTTT.

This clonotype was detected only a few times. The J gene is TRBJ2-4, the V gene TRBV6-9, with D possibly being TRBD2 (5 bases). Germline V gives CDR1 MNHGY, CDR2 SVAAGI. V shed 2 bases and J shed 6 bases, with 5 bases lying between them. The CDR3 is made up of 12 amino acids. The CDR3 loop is CASSYRGNIQYF. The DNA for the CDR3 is TGTGCCAGCAGTTATCGGGGAAACATTCAGTACTTC.

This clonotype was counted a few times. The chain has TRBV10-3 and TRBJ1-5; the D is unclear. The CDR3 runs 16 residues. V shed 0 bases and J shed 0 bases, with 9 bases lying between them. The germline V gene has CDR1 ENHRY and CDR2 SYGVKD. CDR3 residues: CAISESLTYSNQPQHF. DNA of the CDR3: TGTGCCATCAGTGAGTCTCTCACCTATAGCAATCAGCCCCAGCATTTT.

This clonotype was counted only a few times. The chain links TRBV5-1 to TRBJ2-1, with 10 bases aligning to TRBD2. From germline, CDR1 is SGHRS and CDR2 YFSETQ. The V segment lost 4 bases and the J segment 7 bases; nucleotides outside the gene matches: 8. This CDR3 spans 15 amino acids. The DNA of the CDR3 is TGCGCCAGCAGCATACTAGCGGGGAGTTCGAATGAGCAGTTCTTC. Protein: CASSILAGSSNEQFF.

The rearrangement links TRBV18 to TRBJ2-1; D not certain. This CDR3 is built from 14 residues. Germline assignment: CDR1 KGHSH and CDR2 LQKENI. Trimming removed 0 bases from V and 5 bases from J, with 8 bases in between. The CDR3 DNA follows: TGTGCCAGCTCACCACCGCTGGCCCACAATGAGCAGTTCTTC. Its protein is CASSPPLAHNEQFF.

The CDR3 DNA sequence: TGTGCCAGCAGCCCGGACTCTAGCGGAGCTCCCTACAATGAGCAGTTCTTC. Its translation is CASSPDSSGAPYNEQFF. The V call is TRBV11-2, the J call TRBJ2-1; 7 bases agree with TRBD2. In germline, CDR1 is SGHAT, CDR2 FQNNGV. The CDR3 spans 17 residues. V shed 5 bases and J 2 bases; nucleotides not matched to a gene: 12.

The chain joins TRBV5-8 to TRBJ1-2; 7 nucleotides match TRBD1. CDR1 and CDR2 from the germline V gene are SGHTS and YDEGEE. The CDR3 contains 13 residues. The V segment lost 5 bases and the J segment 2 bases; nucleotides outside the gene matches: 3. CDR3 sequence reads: CASRPGQNYGYTF. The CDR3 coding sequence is TGTGCCAGCAGACCGGGACAGAACTATGGCTACACCTTC.

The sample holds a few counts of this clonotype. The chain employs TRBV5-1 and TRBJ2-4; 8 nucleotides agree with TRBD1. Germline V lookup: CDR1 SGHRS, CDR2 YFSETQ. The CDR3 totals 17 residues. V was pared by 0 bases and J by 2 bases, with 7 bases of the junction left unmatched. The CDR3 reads CASSLGGTGLTKNIQYF. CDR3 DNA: TGCGCCAGCAGCTTGGGAGGGACAGGCCTAACCAAAAACATTCAGTACTTC. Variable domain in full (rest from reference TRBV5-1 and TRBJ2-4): KAGVTQTPRYLIKTRGQQVTLSCSPISGHRSVSWYQQTPGQGLQFLFEYFSETQRNKGNFPGRFSGRQFSNSRSEMNVSTLELGDSALYLCASSLGGTGLTKNIQYFGAGTRLSVL.

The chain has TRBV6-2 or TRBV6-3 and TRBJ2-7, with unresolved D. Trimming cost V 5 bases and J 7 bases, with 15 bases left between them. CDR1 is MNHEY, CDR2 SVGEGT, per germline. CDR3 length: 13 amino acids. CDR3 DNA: TGTGCCAGCAGTCATGGACCGGCGTGGGAGCAGTACTTC. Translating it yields CASSHGPAWEQYF.

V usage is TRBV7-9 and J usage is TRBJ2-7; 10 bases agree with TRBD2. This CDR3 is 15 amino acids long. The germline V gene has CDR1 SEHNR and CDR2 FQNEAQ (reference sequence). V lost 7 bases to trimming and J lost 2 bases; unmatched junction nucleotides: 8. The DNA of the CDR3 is TGTGCCAGCACCCGGAGGACTAGCGGAGCCTACGAGCAGTACTTC. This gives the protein CASTRRTSGAYEQYF. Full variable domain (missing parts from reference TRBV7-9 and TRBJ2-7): DTGVSQNPRHKITKRGQNVTFRCDPISEHNRLYWYRQTLGQGPEFLTYFQNEAQLEKSRLLSDRFSAERPKGSFSTLEIQRTEQGDSAMYLCASTRRTSGAYEQYFGPGTRLTVT.

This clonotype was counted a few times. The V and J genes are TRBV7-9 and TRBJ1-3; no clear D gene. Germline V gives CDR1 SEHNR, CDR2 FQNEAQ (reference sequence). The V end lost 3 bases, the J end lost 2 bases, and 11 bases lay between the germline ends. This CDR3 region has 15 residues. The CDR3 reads CASSFLGFAGNTIYF. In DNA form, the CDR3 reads TGTGCCAGCAGCTTTCTTGGGTTCGCTGGAAACACCATATATTTT.

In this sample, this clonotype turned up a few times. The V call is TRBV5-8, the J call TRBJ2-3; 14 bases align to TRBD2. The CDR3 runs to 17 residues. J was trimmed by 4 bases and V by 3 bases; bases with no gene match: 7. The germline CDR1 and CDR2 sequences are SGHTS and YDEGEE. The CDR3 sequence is CASSSGTSGRVSDTQYF. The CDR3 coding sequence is TGTGCCAGCAGCTCCGGGACTAGCGGGAGAGTTTCAGATACGCAGTATTTT.

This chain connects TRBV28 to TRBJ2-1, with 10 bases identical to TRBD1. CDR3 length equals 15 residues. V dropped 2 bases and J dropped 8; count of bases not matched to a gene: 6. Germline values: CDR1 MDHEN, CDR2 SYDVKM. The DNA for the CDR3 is TGTGCCAGCAGTTTAGACAGGGGGCGAGAGGATGAGCAGTTCTTC. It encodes CASSLDRGREDEQFF. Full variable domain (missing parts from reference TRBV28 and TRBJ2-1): DVKVTQSSRYLVKRTGEKVFLECVQDMDHENMFWYRQDPGLGLRLIYFSYDVKMKEKGDIPEGYSVSREKKERFSLILESASTNQTSMYLCASSLDRGREDEQFFGPGTRLTVL.